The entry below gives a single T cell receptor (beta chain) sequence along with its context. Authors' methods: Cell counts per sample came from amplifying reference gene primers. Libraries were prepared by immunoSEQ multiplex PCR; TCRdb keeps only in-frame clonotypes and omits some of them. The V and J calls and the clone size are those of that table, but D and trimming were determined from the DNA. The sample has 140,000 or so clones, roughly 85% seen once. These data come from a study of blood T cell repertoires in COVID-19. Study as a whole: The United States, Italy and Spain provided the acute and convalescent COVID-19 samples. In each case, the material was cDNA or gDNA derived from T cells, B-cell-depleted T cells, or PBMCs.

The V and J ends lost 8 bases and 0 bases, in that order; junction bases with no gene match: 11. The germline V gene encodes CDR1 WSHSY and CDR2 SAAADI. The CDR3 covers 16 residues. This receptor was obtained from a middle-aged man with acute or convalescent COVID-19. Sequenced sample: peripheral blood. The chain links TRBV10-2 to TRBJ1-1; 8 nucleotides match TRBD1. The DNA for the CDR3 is TGCGCCAGCTTCGCCTGGGACAGGAATTTGAACACTGAAGCTTTCTTT. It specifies CASFAWDRNLNTEAFF.